Listed here are 4 T cell receptor beta chains from one sample, sequenced in a study of technical replicates of blood from a handful of donors. Measured with immunoSEQ multiplex PCR; TCRdb has only the in-frame clones, and not every one. The data show 55,000 to 65,000 clones, around nine tenths seen once. The specimen was PBMCs. Receptors originate from a human donor in good health. Some clones in this sample may be carry-over from other donors' samples.

CDR3 loop: CASSELDRGFEAFF. The CDR3 coding sequence is TGTGCCAGCAGCGAGTTGGACAGGGGGTTTGAAGCTTTCTTT. The chain employs TRBV9 and TRBJ1-1, with 10 bases matching TRBD1. CDR1 is SGDLS, CDR2 YYNGEE, per germline. This CDR3 has 14 amino acids. With V trimmed by 3 bases and J by 7 bases, 6 bases remained unmatched.

This rearrangement joins TRBV4-1 to TRBJ1-4, with D uncertain. The germline V and J ends were trimmed by 7 bases and 8 bases, with 17 bases remaining between them. The CDR3 loop spans 14 amino acids. The germline V gene encodes CDR1 MGHRA and CDR2 YSYEKL. The DNA for the CDR3 is TGCGCCAGCAATCCCGACCAGGAGGAGGAAAAACTGTTTTTT. Amino acid sequence: CASNPDQEEEKLFF.

The chain carries TRBV9 and TRBJ2-3, with 7 bases identical to TRBD2. Germline loops: CDR1 SGDLS, CDR2 YYNGEE. The length of the CDR3 is 16 residues. V shed 4 bases, J shed 2 bases, and the junction held 10 bases outside the gene matches. DNA for the CDR3: TGTGCCAGCAGCTCGGGGGTTCTAGCGGTCACAGATACGCAGTATTTT. Amino acids: CASSSGVLAVTDTQYF.

This clone has a single count. The rearrangement uses TRBV4-3 and TRBJ1-2, with D maybe TRBD1 (6 bases). The germline CDR1 and CDR2 sequences are LGHNA and YSLEER. This CDR3 has 15 residues. V gave up 0 bases and J gave up 3 bases, with 11 bases separating them. CDR3 sequence: CASSQDGGGYYGYTF. CDR3 DNA: TGCGCCAGCAGCCAAGATGGGGGGGGCTACTATGGCTACACCTTC.